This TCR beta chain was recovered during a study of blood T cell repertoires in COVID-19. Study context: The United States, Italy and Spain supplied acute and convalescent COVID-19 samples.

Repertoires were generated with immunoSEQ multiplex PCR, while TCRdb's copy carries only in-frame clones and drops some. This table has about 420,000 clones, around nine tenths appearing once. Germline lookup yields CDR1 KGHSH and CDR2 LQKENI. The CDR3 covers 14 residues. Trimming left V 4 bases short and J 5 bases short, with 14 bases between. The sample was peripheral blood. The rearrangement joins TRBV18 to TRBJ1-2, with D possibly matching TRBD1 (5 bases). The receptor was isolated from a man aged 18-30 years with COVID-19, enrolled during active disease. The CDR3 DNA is TGTGCCAGCTCACAAATACAGGAGTGGTATGGCTACACCTTC. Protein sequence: CASSQIQEWYGYTF. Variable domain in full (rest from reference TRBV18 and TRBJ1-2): NAGVMQNPRHLVRRRGQEARLRCSPMKGHSHVYWYRQLPEEGLKFMVYLQKENIIDESGMPKERFSAEFPKEGPSILRIQQVVRGDSAAYFCASSQIQEWYGYTFGSGTRLTVV.